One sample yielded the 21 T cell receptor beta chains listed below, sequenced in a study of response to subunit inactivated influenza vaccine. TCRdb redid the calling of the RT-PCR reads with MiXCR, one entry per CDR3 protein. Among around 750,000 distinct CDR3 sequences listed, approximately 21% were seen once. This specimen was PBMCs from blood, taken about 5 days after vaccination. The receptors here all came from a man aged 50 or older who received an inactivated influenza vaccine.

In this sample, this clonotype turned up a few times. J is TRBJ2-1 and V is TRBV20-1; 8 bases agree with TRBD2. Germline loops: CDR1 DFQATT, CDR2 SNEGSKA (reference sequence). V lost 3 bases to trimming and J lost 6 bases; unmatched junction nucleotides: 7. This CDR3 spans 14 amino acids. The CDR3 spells CSASLAGPRNEQFF. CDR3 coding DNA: TGCAGTGCTAGTCTAGCGGGTCCTCGCAATGAGCAGTTCTTC.

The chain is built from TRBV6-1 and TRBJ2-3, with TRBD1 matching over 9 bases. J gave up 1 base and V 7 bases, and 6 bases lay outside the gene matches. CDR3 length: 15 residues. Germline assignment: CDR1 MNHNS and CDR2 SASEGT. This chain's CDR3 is CASTDRDRGTDTQYF. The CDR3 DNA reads TGTGCCAGCACCGATAGGGACAGGGGCACAGATACGCAGTATTTT.

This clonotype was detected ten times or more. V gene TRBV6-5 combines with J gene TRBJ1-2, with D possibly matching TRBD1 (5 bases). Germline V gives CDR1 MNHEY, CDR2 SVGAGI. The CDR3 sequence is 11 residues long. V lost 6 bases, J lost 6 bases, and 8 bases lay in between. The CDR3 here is CASRTENGYTF. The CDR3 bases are TGTGCCAGCAGGACAGAAAATGGCTACACCTTC.

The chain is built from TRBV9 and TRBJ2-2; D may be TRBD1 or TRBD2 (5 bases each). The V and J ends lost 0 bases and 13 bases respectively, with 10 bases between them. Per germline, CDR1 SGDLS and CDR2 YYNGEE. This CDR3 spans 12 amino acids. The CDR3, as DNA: TGTGCCAGCAGCGTAGGAGGGGAAGGGCTGTTTTTT. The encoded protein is CASSVGGEGLFF.

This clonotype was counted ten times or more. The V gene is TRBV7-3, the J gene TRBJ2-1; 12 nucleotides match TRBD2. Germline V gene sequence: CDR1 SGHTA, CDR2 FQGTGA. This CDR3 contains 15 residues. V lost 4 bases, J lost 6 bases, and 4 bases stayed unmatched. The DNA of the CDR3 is TGTGCCAGCAGCTCGACTAGCGGGAGCGGCAATGAGCAGTTCTTC. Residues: CASSSTSGSGNEQFF.

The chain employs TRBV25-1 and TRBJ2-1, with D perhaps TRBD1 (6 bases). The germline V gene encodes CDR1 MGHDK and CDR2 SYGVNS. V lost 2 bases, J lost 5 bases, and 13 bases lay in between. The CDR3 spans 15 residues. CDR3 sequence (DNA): TGTGCCAGCAGTGAACGGGCAGGGGTCGACAATGAGCAGTTCTTC. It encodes CASSERAGVDNEQFF.

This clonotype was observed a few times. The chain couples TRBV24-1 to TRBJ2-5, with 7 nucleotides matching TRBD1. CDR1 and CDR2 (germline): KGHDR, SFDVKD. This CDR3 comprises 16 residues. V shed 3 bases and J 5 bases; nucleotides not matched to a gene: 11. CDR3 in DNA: TGTGCCACCAGTGATAGGGGGACAGAAAAAGGGGAGACCCAGTACTTC. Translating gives CATSDRGTEKGETQYF.

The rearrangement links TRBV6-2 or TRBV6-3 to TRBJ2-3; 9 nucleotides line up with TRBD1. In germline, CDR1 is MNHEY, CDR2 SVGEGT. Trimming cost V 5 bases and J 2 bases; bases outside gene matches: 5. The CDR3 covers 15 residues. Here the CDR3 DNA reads TGTGCCAGCAGTCAAACAGGGGGCGACACAGATACGCAGTATTTT. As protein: CASSQTGGDTDTQYF.

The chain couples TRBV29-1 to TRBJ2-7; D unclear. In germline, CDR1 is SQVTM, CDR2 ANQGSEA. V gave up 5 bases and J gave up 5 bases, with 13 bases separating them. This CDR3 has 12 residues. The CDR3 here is CSVPGIRDEQYF. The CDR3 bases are TGCAGCGTTCCTGGGATTCGAGACGAGCAGTACTTC.

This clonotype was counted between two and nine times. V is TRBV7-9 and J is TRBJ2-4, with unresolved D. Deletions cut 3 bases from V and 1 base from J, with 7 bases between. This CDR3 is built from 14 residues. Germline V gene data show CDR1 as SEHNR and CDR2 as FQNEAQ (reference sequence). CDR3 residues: CASSFLGAKNIQYF. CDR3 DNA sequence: TGTGCCAGCAGCTTCTTGGGCGCCAAAAACATTCAGTACTTC.

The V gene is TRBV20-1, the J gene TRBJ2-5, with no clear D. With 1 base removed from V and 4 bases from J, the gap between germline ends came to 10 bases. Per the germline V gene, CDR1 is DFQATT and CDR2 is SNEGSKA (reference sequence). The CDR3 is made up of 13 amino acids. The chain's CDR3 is CSARGQPSETQYF. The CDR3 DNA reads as TGCAGTGCTAGAGGCCAGCCATCAGAGACCCAGTACTTC.

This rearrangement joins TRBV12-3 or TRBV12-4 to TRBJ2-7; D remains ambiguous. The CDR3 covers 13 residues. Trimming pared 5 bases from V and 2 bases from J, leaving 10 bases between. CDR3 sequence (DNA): TGTGCCAGCAGTACGGACGCCGCCTACGAGCAGTACTTC. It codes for CASSTDAAYEQYF.

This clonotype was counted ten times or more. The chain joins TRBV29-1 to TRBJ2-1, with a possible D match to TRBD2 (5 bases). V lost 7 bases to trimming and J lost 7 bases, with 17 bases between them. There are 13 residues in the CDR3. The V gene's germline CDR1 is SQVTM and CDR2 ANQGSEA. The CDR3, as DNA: TGCAGCGCTTCCCGCGAGGGAGATAATGAGCAGTTCTTC. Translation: CSASREGDNEQFF.

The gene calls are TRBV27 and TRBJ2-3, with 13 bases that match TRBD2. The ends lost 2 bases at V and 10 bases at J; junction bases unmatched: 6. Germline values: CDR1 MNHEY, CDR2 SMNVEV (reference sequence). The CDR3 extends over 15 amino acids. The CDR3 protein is CASSLPLAGGLPQYF. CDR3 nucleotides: TGTGCCAGCAGTTTACCACTAGCGGGGGGGCTGCCGCAGTATTTT.

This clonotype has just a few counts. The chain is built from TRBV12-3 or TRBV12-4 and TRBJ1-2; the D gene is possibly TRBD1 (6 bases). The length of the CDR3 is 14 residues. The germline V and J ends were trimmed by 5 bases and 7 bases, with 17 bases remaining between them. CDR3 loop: CASSPQGQGGGYTF. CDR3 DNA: TGTGCCAGCAGTCCACAGGGTCAAGGGGGTGGCTACACCTTC.

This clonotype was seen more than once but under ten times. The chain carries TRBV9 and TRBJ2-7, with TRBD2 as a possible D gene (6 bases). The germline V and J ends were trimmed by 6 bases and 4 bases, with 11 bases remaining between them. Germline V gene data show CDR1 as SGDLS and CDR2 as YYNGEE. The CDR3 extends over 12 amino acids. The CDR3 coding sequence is TGTGCCAGCAATACGGGAGTATACGAGCAGTACTTC. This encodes CASNTGVYEQYF.

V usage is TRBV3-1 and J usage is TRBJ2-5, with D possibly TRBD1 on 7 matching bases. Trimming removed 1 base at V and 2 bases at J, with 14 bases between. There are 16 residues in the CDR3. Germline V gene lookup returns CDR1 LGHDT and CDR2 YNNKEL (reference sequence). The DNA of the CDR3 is TGTGCCAGCAGCCAAGTATCAGGGGGGTGGCAAGAGACCCAGTACTTC. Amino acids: CASSQVSGGWQETQYF.

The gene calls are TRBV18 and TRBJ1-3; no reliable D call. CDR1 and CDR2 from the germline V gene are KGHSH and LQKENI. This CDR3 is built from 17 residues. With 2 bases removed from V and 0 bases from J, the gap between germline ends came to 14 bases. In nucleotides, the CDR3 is TGTGCCAGCTCACCAGCTGGTCGATCGAGCTCTGGAAACACCATATATTTT. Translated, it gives CASSPAGRSSSGNTIYF.

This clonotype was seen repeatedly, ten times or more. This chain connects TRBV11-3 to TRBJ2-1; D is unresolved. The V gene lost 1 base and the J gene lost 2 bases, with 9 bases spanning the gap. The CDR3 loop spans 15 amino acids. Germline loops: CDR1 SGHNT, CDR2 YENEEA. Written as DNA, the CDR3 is TGTGCCAGCAGCTTAGGAGGCTCCACCTACAATGAGCAGTTCTTC. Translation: CASSLGGSTYNEQFF.

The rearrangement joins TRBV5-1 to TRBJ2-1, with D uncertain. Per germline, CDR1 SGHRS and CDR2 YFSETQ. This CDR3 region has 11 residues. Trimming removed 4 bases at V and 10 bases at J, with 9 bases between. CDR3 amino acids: CASSTDLEQFF. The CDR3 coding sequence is TGCGCCAGCAGCACCGACTTAGAGCAGTTCTTC.

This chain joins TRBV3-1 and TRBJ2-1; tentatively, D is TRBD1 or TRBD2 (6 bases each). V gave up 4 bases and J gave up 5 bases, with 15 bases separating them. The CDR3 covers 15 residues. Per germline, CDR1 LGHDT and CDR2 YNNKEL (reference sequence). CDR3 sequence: CASSLRRGRHNEQFF. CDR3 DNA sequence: TGTGCCAGCAGCCTCCGCCGGGGGCGACACAATGAGCAGTTCTTC.